Following are 29 T cell receptor beta chains from one sample sequenced in a study of blood T cell repertoires in COVID-19. Only in-frame clones appear in the TCRdb table, and some are missing; sequencing was by immunoSEQ multiplex PCR. This table has about 380,000 clones, 88% appearing once. Material for sequencing was PBMCs or T cells enriched from blood (not recorded which). Receptor source: a woman aged 18-35 years who had recovered from COVID-19.

The chain uses TRBV14 and TRBJ1-6; 9 positions agree with TRBD1. CDR3 size: 15 residues. Germline CDR1 reads SGHDN; CDR2 reads FVKESK. The V segment lost 7 bases and the J segment 10 bases; nucleotides outside the gene matches: 11. The CDR3 DNA is TGTGCCAGCAATCCCCCAGGACAGGGGAGCTCACCCCTCCACTTT. Protein product: CASNPPGQGSSPLHF.

J is TRBJ2-5 and V is TRBV6-5; D possibly corresponds to TRBD1 (5 bases). V was pared by 2 bases and J by 1 base, with 8 bases between. From germline, CDR1 is MNHEY and CDR2 SVGAGI. CDR3 length equals 14 residues. CDR3 sequence reads: CASSYRQPQETQYF. CDR3 coding DNA: TGTGCCAGCAGTTACCGACAGCCCCAAGAGACCCAGTACTTC.

The chain couples TRBV4-3 to TRBJ1-4; D unresolved. CDR3 size: 16 residues. Trimming cost V 0 bases and J 0 bases, with 8 bases left between them. CDR1 and CDR2 (germline): LGHNA, YSLEER. This chain's CDR3 is CASSQDPLATNEKLFF. The CDR3, as DNA: TGCGCCAGCAGCCAAGATCCCCTCGCAACTAATGAAAAACTGTTTTTT.

The chain uses TRBV6-5 and TRBJ2-2, with D possibly TRBD1 on 5 matching bases. V was cut by 6 bases and J by 6 bases, with 8 bases left in between. The CDR3 covers 12 residues. Germline V gene data show CDR1 as MNHEY and CDR2 as SVGAGI. The CDR3, as DNA: TGTGCCAGCAGCCAGGGATCCGGGGAGCTGTTTTTT. Translation gives CASSQGSGELFF.

The rearrangement links TRBV4-1 to TRBJ2-7; TRBD2 might be the D (5 bases). The ends were cut back, 5 bases at V and 3 bases at J, with 14 bases in the middle. Germline-derived CDR1 and CDR2 are MGHRA and YSYEKL. The CDR3 has 14 amino acids. The CDR3 region is CASSFWTSSYEQYF. In nucleotides, the CDR3 is TGCGCCAGCAGCTTCTGGACTTCGAGCTACGAGCAGTACTTC.

The chain recombines TRBV28 with TRBJ1-5; possibly TRBD1 for D (6 bases). Germline V CDR1 and CDR2: MDHEN, SYDVKM. This CDR3 spans 14 amino acids. With 4 bases removed from V and 7 bases from J, the gap between germline ends came to 14 bases. CDR3 in amino acids: CASSSLGQTQPQHF. The CDR3 DNA is TGTGCCAGCAGTTCTCTTGGACAGACCCAGCCCCAGCATTTT.

The chain carries TRBV15 and TRBJ1-6; 9 bases map to TRBD1. The CDR3 covers 12 residues. Trimming took 8 bases from V and 8 from J; bases not matched to a gene: 1. CDR1 and CDR2 from the germline V gene are LNHNV and YYDKDF (reference sequence). As DNA, the CDR3 is TGTGCCACCGGGACAGGGTATTCACCCCTCCACTTT. It translates to CATGTGYSPLHF.

V is TRBV18 and J is TRBJ2-7; TRBD2 matches 8 bases. The CDR3 totals 17 residues. The V gene's germline CDR1 is KGHSH and CDR2 LQKENI. After removal of 0 bases from V and 3 bases from J, the junction contained 10 bases not matched to a gene. Here the CDR3 reads CASSPPVGGGLHYEQYF. CDR3 DNA sequence: TGTGCCAGCTCACCACCGGTTGGCGGGGGGCTCCACTACGAGCAGTACTTC.

The J gene is TRBJ1-1, the V gene TRBV4-1; no clear D gene. CDR3 size: 15 residues. Deletions cut 4 bases from V and 0 bases from J, with 12 bases between. Germline CDR1 is MGHRA and CDR2 is YSYEKL. Here the CDR3 DNA reads TGCGCCAGCAGCCTCAAGCCCCGCGTGAACACTGAAGCTTTCTTT. This sequence encodes CASSLKPRVNTEAFF.

Only a few counts were recorded for this clone. The chain recombines TRBV20-1 with TRBJ1-1; 9 bases are shared with TRBD1. The V gene end was trimmed by 5 bases and the J gene end by 4 bases; junction bases not matched to a gene: 11. This CDR3 contains 15 residues. The germline gives CDR1 DFQATT, CDR2 SNEGSKA (reference sequence). CDR3 DNA: TGCAGTGCTTGTGACAGGGGGTCGGAGGCCACTGAAGCTTTCTTT. The encoded protein is CSACDRGSEATEAFF.

A few counts support this clone. The genes are TRBV28 and TRBJ1-1; D remains ambiguous. Per the germline V gene, CDR1 is MDHEN and CDR2 is SYDVKM. Trimming pared 8 bases from V and 1 base from J, leaving 26 bases between. There are 18 residues in the CDR3. CDR3 DNA sequence: TGTGCCAGCGACTACGTTTACAGTAATCTCAGAGGGAACACTGAAGCTTTCTTT. Its protein product is CASDYVYSNLRGNTEAFF.

This rearrangement joins TRBV6-4 to TRBJ2-7; 10 bases agree with TRBD1. The V gene end was trimmed by 6 bases and the J gene end by 2 bases; junction bases not matched to a gene: 4. CDR1 and CDR2 (germline): MRHNA, SNTAGT. The CDR3 runs to 14 residues. As DNA, the CDR3 is TGTGCCAGCAGCGGACAGGGGGATCCCTACGAGCAGTACTTC. Translating it yields CASSGQGDPYEQYF.

This clone appeared a few times. The chain combines TRBV6-5 with TRBJ1-1; the D gene is possibly TRBD1 (5 bases). Germline CDR1 reads MNHEY; CDR2 reads SVGAGI. CDR3 length equals 14 residues. Trimming removed 2 bases from V and 6 bases from J, with 13 bases in between. CDR3 amino acids: CASSYLQDISEAFF. CDR3 bases: TGTGCCAGCAGTTACCTCCAGGACATATCTGAAGCTTTCTTT.

This chain uses TRBV4-3 with TRBJ1-5, with D maybe TRBD1 (5 bases). The V end was cut by 4 bases, the J end by 0 bases, with 7 bases between. Germline V gene lookup returns CDR1 LGHNA and CDR2 YSLEER. CDR3 size: 14 residues. This chain's CDR3 is CASSPGDSNQPQHF. CDR3 in DNA: TGCGCCAGCAGCCCGGGGGATAGCAATCAGCCCCAGCATTTT.

CDR3 in amino acids: CASSGTGGPNEKLFF. Written as DNA, the CDR3 is TGCGCCAGCAGCGGTACAGGGGGTCCTAATGAAAAACTGTTTTTT. This chain uses TRBV5-1 with TRBJ1-4, with 8 positions matching TRBD1. Per the germline V gene, CDR1 is SGHRS and CDR2 is YFSETQ. The CDR3 runs to 15 residues. Trimming cost V 4 bases and J 3 bases; bases outside gene matches: 5.

The rearrangement joins TRBV7-2 to TRBJ2-7, with D tentatively TRBD2 (6 bases). V was shortened by 3 bases and J by 3 bases, with 27 bases between the two germline ends. Germline V lookup: CDR1 SGHTA, CDR2 FQGNSA. The CDR3 length is 19 residues. The CDR3 DNA reads TGTGCCAGCAGCTTCTCAGTATTCGCTAGCGTCAACGCAGGCTACGAGCAGTACTTC. It encodes CASSFSVFASVNAGYEQYF.

The chain employs TRBV19 and TRBJ2-1; TRBD1 matches at 10 bases. Germline assignment: CDR1 LNHDA and CDR2 SQIVND (reference sequence). The CDR3 runs 14 residues. V lost 5 bases and J lost 4; bases outside the gene matches: 2. CDR3 DNA: TGTGCCAGTAGTCGGGACAGGGGTTACAATGAGCAGTTCTTC. This codes for CASSRDRGYNEQFF.

The CDR3 is CATSKDRYYGYTF. The CDR3 nucleotides are TGTGCCACCAGCAAAGACAGGTACTATGGCTACACCTTC. The chain is built from TRBV15 and TRBJ1-2; the D gene is possibly TRBD1 (6 bases). In germline, CDR1 is LNHNV, CDR2 YYDKDF (reference sequence). V lost 4 bases, J lost 3 bases, and 9 bases lay in between. The CDR3 sequence is 13 residues long.

The chain carries TRBV5-6 and TRBJ1-2; D remains ambiguous. Germline CDR1 and CDR2: SGHDT and YYEEEE. The CDR3 sequence is 13 residues long. V was pared by 3 bases and J by 5 bases, with 11 bases between. CDR3 DNA: TGTGCCAGCAGCTACGGAGGAGGGTATGGCTACACCTTC. It yields the protein CASSYGGGYGYTF.

The chain links TRBV11-3 to TRBJ1-6, with a tentative D call TRBD1 (6 bases). The germline gives CDR1 SGHNT, CDR2 YENEEA. The CDR3 totals 14 residues. V was cut by 5 bases and J by 7 bases, with 12 bases left in between. CDR3 nucleotides: TGTGCCAGCAGCCGCGGACAGTCAAATTCACCCCTCCACTTT. The encoded protein is CASSRGQSNSPLHF.

The CDR3, as DNA: TGTGCCAGCAGCTTGGTGCAGGGTAAGTCCACAGATACGCAGTATTTT. This sequence encodes CASSLVQGKSTDTQYF. The chain carries TRBV5-8 and TRBJ2-3, with TRBD1 as a possible D gene (5 bases). The CDR3 covers 16 residues. The ends were cut back, 0 bases at V and 2 bases at J, with 13 bases in the middle. Germline lookup yields CDR1 SGHTS and CDR2 YDEGEE. The complete variable domain, with remaining parts taken from reference TRBV5-8 and TRBJ2-3, reads EAGVTQSPTHLIKTRGQQATLRCSPISGHTSVYWYQQALGLGLQFLLWYDEGEERNRGNFPPRFSGRQFPNYSSELNVNALELEDSALYLCASSLVQGKSTDTQYFGPGTRLTVL.

The rearrangement uses TRBV10-3 and TRBJ2-3; 8 bases fit TRBD2. This CDR3 comprises 15 residues. V shed 6 bases, J shed 5 bases, and the junction held 10 bases outside the gene matches. Germline loops: CDR1 ENHRY, CDR2 SYGVKD. This CDR3 reads CAISGMAGGEDTQYF. CDR3 in DNA: TGTGCCATCAGCGGGATGGCGGGGGGTGAAGATACGCAGTATTTT.

The rearrangement uses TRBV11-2 and TRBJ2-3, with D tentatively TRBD2 (5 bases). Germline V gives CDR1 SGHAT, CDR2 FQNNGV. Deletions cut 3 bases from V and 0 bases from J, with 7 bases between. CDR3 size: 14 residues. The CDR3 reads CASSFGGSTDTQYF. The CDR3 nucleotides are TGTGCCAGCAGCTTTGGCGGGAGCACAGATACGCAGTATTTT.

The chain employs TRBV27 and TRBJ2-7; TRBD2 might be the D (6 bases). Trimming pared 2 bases from V and 3 bases from J, leaving 11 bases between. Germline CDR1 reads MNHEY; CDR2 reads SMNVEV (reference sequence). The CDR3 loop spans 14 amino acids. CDR3 DNA sequence: TGTGCCAGCAGTTTAACCCCGGAGGGCTACGAGCAGTACTTC. Translation: CASSLTPEGYEQYF.

The chain recombines TRBV7-8 with TRBJ2-7, with 8 bases lining up with TRBD2. Germline CDR1 reads SGHVS; CDR2 reads FQNEAQ. Losses at the gene ends were 3 bases for V and 6 bases for J; bases not matched to a gene: 10. This CDR3 contains 15 residues. The CDR3 sequence: CASSLPAGLDSEQYF. In DNA, the CDR3 is TGTGCCAGCAGCTTGCCGGCGGGACTAGATTCCGAGCAGTACTTC.

The chain links TRBV7-2 to TRBJ1-1; possibly TRBD1 for D (5 bases). This CDR3 comprises 14 residues. CDR1 and CDR2 from the germline V gene are SGHTA and FQGNSA. The V gene lost 4 bases and the J gene lost 11 bases, with 20 bases spanning the gap. The CDR3 loop reads CASSSQRDGFRAFF. In DNA form, the CDR3 reads TGTGCCAGCAGCTCCCAGCGGGACGGGTTTAGGGCTTTCTTT.

This chain connects TRBV2 to TRBJ2-7, with 9 bases matching TRBD1. Per the germline V gene, CDR1 is SNHLY and CDR2 is FYNNEI. The V and J ends lost 6 bases and 8 bases, in that order; junction bases with no gene match: 5. This CDR3 has 12 amino acids. This CDR3 is CASRSDRGQQYF. DNA for the CDR3: TGTGCCAGCAGATCGGACAGGGGCCAGCAGTACTTC.

About this clone: One end of the junction fails to match germline, which may point to a read error. The V and J genes are TRBV7-7 and TRBJ2-5, with TRBD1 identical over 8 bases. This CDR3 has 15 amino acids. Germline CDR1 SSHAT, CDR2 FNYEAQ (reference sequence). CDR3 region: CASSTGTGNGETQYF. The CDR3 DNA reads as TGTGCTAGCAGCACCGGGACAGGAAATGGAGAGACCCAGTACTTC.

A single count supports this clone. J is TRBJ2-7 and V is TRBV21-1; the table's D call TRBD2 went unverified against the DNA. TRBV21-1 is classified as a pseudogene. The CDR3 is 15 residues long. In DNA form, the CDR3 reads TGTGCCAGCAGCAAAGAAAGGTGGCTAGTCTACGAGCAGTACTTC. This sequence encodes CASSKERWLVYEQYF.